A selection of T cell receptor beta chains follows, all from one sample in a study of sequential checkpoint blockade in melanoma. TCRdb's table, derived via immunoSEQ multiplex PCR, lists solely in-frame clones and lacks some. The profile shows some 30,000 clones, roughly 91% of them singletons. The sample was CD8+ T cells sorted from blood (inferred from file names), taken from a patient given nivolumab and ipilimumab in sequence. The receptors originated from a human donor with melanoma. CDR3s include the opening cysteine and the closing phenylalanine or tryptophan. D genes are given only for firm matches. A clone size is listed for some rows: how often the clone was seen (once, few, many), or a class if it is expanded.

D gene	V gene	clone size	J gene	CDR3 protein	CDR3 DNA
NA	TRBV7-9	NA	TRBJ2-2	CATSPGAGELFF	TGTGCCACCTCCCCGGGGGCCGGGGAGCTGTTTTTT
TRBD1	TRBV19	NA	TRBJ2-5	CASSIWTGLLNGETQYF	TGTGCCAGTAGTATATGGACAGGACTCTTGAATGGGGAGACCCAGTACTTC
TRBD1	TRBV11-1	NA	TRBJ2-7	CASSPWTGVYDEQYF	TGTGCCAGCAGCCCCTGGACAGGGGTTTACGACGAGCAGTACTTC
NA	TRBV9	NA	TRBJ2-1	CASSGEQGDTYNEQFF	TGTGCCAGCAGCGGCGAACAGGGAGATACCTACAATGAGCAGTTCTTC
TRBD2	TRBV11-1	NA	TRBJ2-7	CASSLYMGLAGVVYEQYF	TGTGCCAGCAGCTTATACATGGGACTAGCGGGAGTTGTCTACGAGCAGTACTTC
TRBD1	TRBV4-3	NA	TRBJ1-1	CASSRDRGSEAFF	TGCGCCAGCAGCCGGGACAGGGGGTCTGAAGCTTTCTTT
TRBD1	TRBV19	NA	TRBJ2-2	CASTQGDTGELFF	TGTGCCAGTACACAGGGGGACACCGGGGAGCTGTTTTTT
TRBD1	TRBV4-1	few	TRBJ1-1	CASSPTTGVAGEAFF	TGCGCCAGCAGCCCCACGACAGGGGTGGCCGGAGAAGCTTTCTTT
NA	TRBV7-8	NA	TRBJ1-6	CASSFYGQRNNSPLHF	TGTGCCAGCAGCTTCTATGGACAGCGGAATAATTCACCCCTCCACTTT
TRBD1	TRBV5-1	NA	TRBJ2-1	CASSSTDRGGNEQFF	TGCGCCAGCAGCTCGACGGACAGGGGAGGTAATGAGCAGTTCTTC
NA	TRBV4-3	NA	TRBJ1-1	CASSQEGENTEAFF	TGCGCCAGCAGCCAAGAAGGGGAGAACACTGAAGCTTTCTTT
TRBD2	TRBV27	NA	TRBJ2-1	CASGLSGGPSGSEQFF	TGTGCCAGCGGACTTAGCGGGGGGCCCTCTGGGAGTGAGCAGTTCTTC
TRBD1	TRBV6-5	NA	TRBJ2-7	CASSFFPGTDLYEQYF	TGTGCCAGCAGTTTCTTTCCCGGGACAGATCTCTACGAGCAGTACTTC
TRBD1	TRBV9	NA	TRBJ2-7	CASSVVAGTGIYEQYF	TGTGCCAGCAGCGTCGTCGCCGGGACAGGGATCTACGAGCAGTACTTC
NA	TRBV27	NA	TRBJ2-2	CASSLRGGELFF	TGTGCCAGCAGTTTACGGGGGGGGGAGCTGTTTTTT
NA	TRBV6-1	NA	TRBJ1-1	CASSEVTGKGTEAFF	TGTGCCAGCAGTGAAGTTACAGGGAAAGGCACTGAAGCTTTCTTT
NA	TRBV2	NA	TRBJ2-7	CASSEAQFGLTYEQYF	TGTGCCAGCAGTGAAGCCCAATTCGGACTCACCTACGAGCAGTACTTC
TRBD2	TRBV19	NA	TRBJ2-1	CASSSAGGSYNEQFF	TGTGCCAGTAGTTCAGCGGGAGGCTCCTACAATGAGCAGTTCTTC
NA	TRBV11-2	NA	TRBJ2-2	CASSLKLTNTGELFF	TGTGCCAGCAGCTTAAAACTAACGAACACCGGGGAGCTGTTTTTT
NA	TRBV2	large	TRBJ1-1	CASSGVRGISTNTEAFF	TGTGCCAGCAGCGGAGTCAGGGGCATCTCAACGAACACTGAAGCTTTCTTT
TRBD1	TRBV28	NA	TRBJ1-1	CASSLPVEGADEAFF	TGTGCCAGCAGTTTACCCGTCGAGGGGGCCGATGAAGCTTTCTTT
NA	TRBV9	NA	TRBJ2-6	CASSPDRSGANVLTF	TGTGCCAGCAGCCCGGACAGATCTGGGGCCAACGTCCTGACTTTC
NA	TRBV28	NA	TRBJ2-3	CASSFTGTDTQYF	TGTGCCAGCAGTTTTACGGGTACAGATACGCAGTATTTT
TRBD1	TRBV27	NA	TRBJ1-1	CASVQGAEAFF	TGTGCCAGCGTACAGGGGGCTGAAGCTTTCTTT
TRBD1	TRBV15	NA	TRBJ1-1	CATSRHRTGMNTEAFF	TGTGCCACCAGCAGACATCGGACAGGGATGAACACTGAAGCTTTCTTT
NA	TRBV19	NA	TRBJ1-4	CASSLRAAGLNEKLFF	TGTGCCAGTAGTTTACGGGCAGCCGGACTTAATGAAAAACTGTTTTTT
TRBD2	TRBV7-6	NA	TRBJ2-1	CASSFTSAYNEQFF	TGTGCCAGCAGCTTCACTAGCGCCTACAATGAGCAGTTCTTC
NA	TRBV5-6	once	TRBJ1-2	CASSPSYGYTF	TGTGCCAGCAGCCCCAGCTATGGCTACACCTTC
NA	TRBV14	NA	TRBJ1-4	CASSQNLGESNEKLFF	TGTGCCAGCAGCCAAAACCTAGGGGAATCTAATGAAAAACTGTTTTTT
NA	TRBV27	once	TRBJ1-3	CASSNRAPTSGNTIYF	TGTGCCAGCAGTAACAGGGCTCCCACCTCTGGAAACACCATATATTTT
NA	TRBV29-1	NA	TRBJ2-2	CSVRGFTGELFF	TGCAGCGTTCGGGGTTTCACCGGGGAGCTGTTTTTT
TRBD2	TRBV7-9	NA	TRBJ2-1	CASSLGGGVEQFF	TGTGCCAGCAGCTTAGGTGGGGGGGTAGAGCAGTTCTTC
NA	TRBV2	NA	TRBJ1-3	CASRRWGVPGNTIYF	TGTGCCAGCCGCCGTTGGGGGGTCCCTGGAAACACCATATATTTT
TRBD2	TRBV5-6	NA	TRBJ2-2	CASSLWLAGVDTGELFF	TGTGCCAGCAGCTTGTGGCTAGCGGGAGTGGACACCGGGGAGCTGTTTTTT
NA	TRBV6-6	NA	TRBJ2-2	CASSLGAGELFF	TGTGCCAGCAGTCTAGGGGCCGGGGAGCTGTTTTTT
TRBD1	TRBV6-5	NA	TRBJ2-1	CASSYSMGQLYNEQFF	TGTGCCAGCAGTTACTCGATGGGACAGCTCTACAATGAGCAGTTCTTC
TRBD2	TRBV7-8	NA	TRBJ2-7	CASSLVQREGAYEQYF	TGTGCCAGCAGCTTAGTCCAGCGGGAGGGAGCCTACGAGCAGTACTTC
TRBD2	TRBV4-2	NA	TRBJ2-1	CASSQDASGRDNEQFF	TGTGCCAGCAGCCAAGATGCTAGCGGGAGGGATAATGAGCAGTTCTTC
NA	TRBV29-1	NA	TRBJ1-2	CSVDQGDYGYTF	TGCAGCGTTGATCAGGGCGACTATGGCTACACCTTC
TRBD2	TRBV5-6	once	TRBJ2-7	CASSLVSGGREQYF	TGTGCCAGCAGCTTGGTTTCGGGGGGACGCGAGCAGTACTTC
NA	TRBV19	once	TRBJ1-2	CASSDGTRNYGYTF	TGTGCCAGTAGTGATGGGACTCGCAACTATGGCTACACCTTC
NA	TRBV28	NA	TRBJ1-4	CASRPDRRPEKLFF	TGTGCCAGCAGGCCGGACAGACGACCCGAAAAACTGTTTTTT
TRBD2	TRBV7-9	NA	TRBJ2-5	CASSLVARGGETQYF	TGTGCCAGCAGCTTAGTTGCCCGGGGAGGGGAGACCCAGTACTTC